A single count supports the clone carrying this T cell receptor beta chain. These data belong to a study of shared T cell receptors in the human thymus. Germline assignment: CDR1 LNHDA and CDR2 SQIVND (reference sequence). CDR3 size: 17 residues. V shed 4 bases, J shed 4 bases, and the junction held 13 bases outside the gene matches. Repertoires were generated with immunoSEQ multiplex PCR, while TCRdb's copy carries only in-frame clones and drops some. Here the sample spans about 660,000 clones, around 87% being singletons. This same sample was also taken into another study, of human thymus T cells. That investigation notes: Serving as donors were healthy Finnish infants, each of whom was having open corrective surgery for congenital heart defects. In corrective heart surgery, resections were taken, and these provided the thymus tissue. Thymic and blood repertoires appeared to carry a bias in their V and J gene usage. Unrelated individuals had highly overlapping thymic repertoires, as reported in related research.

This TCR came from a boy younger than two with a congenital heart defect. This rearrangement joins TRBV19 to TRBJ1-2; 9 bases agree with TRBD1. The source material was thymocytes. In nucleotides, the CDR3 is TGTGCCAGTAGTAGTTCTGGGACAGGGCCCTTGGGCTATGGCTACACCTTC. This codes for CASSSSGTGPLGYGYTF.